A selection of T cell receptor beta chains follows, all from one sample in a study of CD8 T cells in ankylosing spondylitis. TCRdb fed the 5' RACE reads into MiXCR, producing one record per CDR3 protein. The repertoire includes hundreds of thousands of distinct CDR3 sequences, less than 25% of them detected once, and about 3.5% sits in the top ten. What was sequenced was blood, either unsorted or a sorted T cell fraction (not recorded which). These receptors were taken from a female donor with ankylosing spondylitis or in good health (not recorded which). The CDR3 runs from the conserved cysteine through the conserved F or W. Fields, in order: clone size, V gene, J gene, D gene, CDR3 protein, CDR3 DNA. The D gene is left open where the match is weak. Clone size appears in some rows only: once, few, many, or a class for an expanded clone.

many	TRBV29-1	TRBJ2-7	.	CSVDNEQYF	TGCAGCGTTGATAACGAGCAGTACTTC
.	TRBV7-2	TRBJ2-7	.	CASSLAPGSYEQYF	TGTGCCAGCAGCTTAGCTCCAGGGTCCTACGAGCAGTACTTC
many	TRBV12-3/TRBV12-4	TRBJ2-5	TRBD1	CASSFGEGAGETQYF	TGTGCCAGCAGTTTTGGTGAGGGGGCAGGAGAGACCCAGTACTTC
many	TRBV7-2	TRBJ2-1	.	CASSLVPDNEQFF	TGTGCCAGCAGCTTAGTCCCGGACAATGAGCAGTTCTTC
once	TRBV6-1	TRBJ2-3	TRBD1	CASKRQGEGTDTQYF	TGTGCCAGCAAACGACAGGGGGAAGGCACAGATACGCAGTATTTT
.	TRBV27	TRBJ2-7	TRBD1	CAKTGHIYEQYF	TGTGCCAAGACAGGGCACATCTACGAGCAGTACTTC
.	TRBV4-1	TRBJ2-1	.	CASSRGSGFGGDNEQFF	TGCGCCAGCAGCCGAGGATCTGGATTCGGAGGGGACAATGAGCAGTTCTTC
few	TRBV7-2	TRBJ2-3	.	CASSPLAVITDTQYF	TGTGCCAGCAGCCCATTAGCGGTGATCACAGATACGCAGTATTTT
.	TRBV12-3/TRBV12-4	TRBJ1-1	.	CASSLRSWGGNTEAFF	TGTGCCAGCAGTTTAAGGTCCTGGGGAGGGAACACTGAAGCTTTCTTT
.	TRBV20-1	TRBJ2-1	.	CSASTGVINEQFF	TGCAGTGCTAGCACCGGGGTGATCAATGAGCAGTTCTTC
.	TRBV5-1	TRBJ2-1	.	CASRVVFRGRPYNEQFF	TGCGCCAGCAGAGTGGTCTTCAGGGGGAGGCCCTACAATGAGCAGTTCTTC
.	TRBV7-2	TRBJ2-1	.	CASSLAFSNEQFF	TGTGCCAGCAGCTTAGCCTTTTCCAATGAGCAGTTCTTC
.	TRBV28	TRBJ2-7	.	CASSSHGEQYF	TGTGCCAGCAGCTCACACGGAGAGCAGTACTTC
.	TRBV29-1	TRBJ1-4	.	CSVAPGTTNEKLFF	TGCAGCGTAGCTCCCGGGACAACTAATGAAAAACTGTTTTTT
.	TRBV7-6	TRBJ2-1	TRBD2	CASSLGGTSGRDNEQFF	TGTGCCAGCAGCTTAGGGGGGACTAGCGGGAGGGACAATGAGCAGTTCTTC
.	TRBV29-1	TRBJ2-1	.	CSVEEDGRTYNEQFF	TGCAGCGTTGAAGAGGACGGGAGAACCTACAATGAGCAGTTCTTC
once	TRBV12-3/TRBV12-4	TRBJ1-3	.	CASSFREGNTIYF	TGTGCCAGCAGTTTCCGGGAGGGAAACACCATATATTTT
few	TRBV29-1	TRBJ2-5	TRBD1	CSADRGPETQYF	TGCAGCGCTGACAGGGGGCCGGAGACCCAGTACTTC
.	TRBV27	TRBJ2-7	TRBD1	CASSLRDRGSYEQYF	TGTGCCAGCAGTCTCCGGGACAGGGGGTCCTACGAGCAGTACTTC
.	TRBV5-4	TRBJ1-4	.	CASSLGGSLIEKLFF	TGTGCCAGCAGCTTGGGAGGGTCCCTAATTGAAAAACTGTTTTTT
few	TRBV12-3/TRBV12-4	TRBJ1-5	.	CASTLPNQPQHF	TGTGCCAGCACCCTCCCTAATCAGCCCCAGCATTTT
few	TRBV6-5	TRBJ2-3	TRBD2	CASSYSAGEPDTQYF	TGTGCCAGCAGTTACTCTGCGGGAGAACCCGATACGCAGTATTTT
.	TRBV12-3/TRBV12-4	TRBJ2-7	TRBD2	CASSLGGGPGYEQYF	TGTGCCAGCAGTTTGGGGGGAGGGCCGGGCTACGAGCAGTACTTC
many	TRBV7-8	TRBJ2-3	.	CASSLDGRSTDTQYF	TGTGCCAGCAGCTTAGATGGCAGGTCAACAGATACGCAGTATTTT
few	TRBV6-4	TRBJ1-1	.	CANVTGTEAFF	TGTGCCAACGTAACGGGCACTGAAGCTTTCTTT
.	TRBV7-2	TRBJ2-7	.	CASRSGPERDEQYF	TGTGCCAGCAGATCCGGACCCGAGAGGGACGAGCAGTACTTC
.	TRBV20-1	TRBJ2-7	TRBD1	CSAPNEASLDRSSYEQYF	TGCAGTGCCCCCAACGAAGCCTCACTGGACAGGAGCTCCTACGAGCAGTACTTC
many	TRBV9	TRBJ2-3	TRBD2	CASSSRTSGRAGTDTQYF	TGTGCCAGCAGCTCCCGGACTAGCGGGAGGGCCGGGACAGATACGCAGTATTTT
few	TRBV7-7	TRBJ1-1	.	CASSPLQPNTEAFF	TGTGCCAGCAGCCCCCTTCAGCCGAACACTGAGGCTTTCTTT
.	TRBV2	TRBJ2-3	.	CASSAMNTQYF	TGTGCCAGCAGTGCCATGAATACGCAGTATTTT
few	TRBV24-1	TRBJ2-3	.	CATSDRRGTDTQYF	TGTGCCACCAGTGATCGGAGGGGCACAGATACGCAGTATTTT
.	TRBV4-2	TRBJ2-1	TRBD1	CASSQEQGPQFF	TGTGCCAGCAGCCAAGAACAGGGGCCTCAGTTCTTC